These 12 T cell receptor beta chains share one sample of origin, sequenced in a study of blood T cell repertoires in COVID-19. Generated by immunoSEQ multiplex PCR, the TCRdb table keeps only in-frame clones and is missing some. The sample lists fewer than 110,000 clones; 85% were seen once. Sequenced: peripheral blood. These receptor sequences come from a woman in her seventies with active or convalescent COVID-19.

CDR3 DNA: TGCGCCAGCAGCTTCATAGCGGGGGGGCCCTACAATGAGCAGTTCTTC. It codes for CASSFIAGGPYNEQFF. The chain recombines TRBV5-1 with TRBJ2-1; 11 bases are a match to TRBD2. J lost 2 bases, V lost 2 bases, and 3 bases had no gene match. Germline values: CDR1 SGHRS, CDR2 YFSETQ. This CDR3 region has 16 residues.

The chain is built from TRBV6-2 or TRBV6-3 and TRBJ1-1; TRBD1 matches 8 bases. The junction had 0 bases not matched to a gene; V was cut back by 2 bases and J by 4 bases. CDR3 length: 13 amino acids. The germline CDR1 and CDR2 sequences are MNHEY and SVGEGT. Written as DNA, the CDR3 is TGTGCCAGCAGTTACACAGGGGGCACTGAAGCTTTCTTT. Translating it yields CASSYTGGTEAFF.

V is TRBV5-1 and J is TRBJ2-7, with D possibly being TRBD2 (5 bases). This CDR3 spans 15 amino acids. Germline V gene data show CDR1 as SGHRS and CDR2 as YFSETQ. V dropped 0 bases and J dropped 3 bases, with 13 bases sitting between them. As DNA, the CDR3 is TGCGCCAGCAGCTTGGTACCGGACGGGAACTACGAGCAGTACTTC. It codes for CASSLVPDGNYEQYF.

This clone is a singleton in its sample. The chain links TRBV28 to TRBJ2-1; 7 bases agree with TRBD2. The V segment lost 6 bases and the J segment 7 bases; nucleotides outside the gene matches: 9. Germline-derived CDR1 and CDR2 are MDHEN and SYDVKM. This CDR3 is 14 amino acids long. Here the CDR3 DNA reads TGTGCCAGCAGGACAAGGACTAGGTATAATGAGCAGTTCTTC. It yields the protein CASRTRTRYNEQFF.

V usage is TRBV7-9 and J usage is TRBJ1-1; TRBD1 agrees at 8 bases. This CDR3 contains 16 residues. V gave up 1 base and J gave up 4 bases; unmatched junction bases: 8. The germline gives CDR1 SEHNR, CDR2 FQNEAQ (reference sequence). This CDR3 is CASSLERQGYATEAFF. CDR3 in DNA: TGTGCCAGCAGCTTAGAACGACAGGGGTACGCCACTGAAGCTTTCTTT.

The chain has TRBV12-5 and TRBJ1-5; D not resolved. This CDR3 contains 16 residues. The germline CDR1 and CDR2 sequences are LGHNT and FRNRAP. V lost 4 bases, J lost 7 bases, and 20 bases lay in between. CDR3 nucleotide sequence: TGTGCTAGTGGTTCGAACCTTCTACAGACCGCGCAGCCCCAGCATTTT. As protein: CASGSNLLQTAQPQHF. Looking up the rest from reference TRBV12-5 and TRBJ1-5 gives the full variable domain: DARVTQTPRHKVTEMGQEVTMRCQPILGHNTVFWYRQTMMQGLELLAYFRNRAPLDDSGMPKDRFSAEMPDATLATLKIQPSEPRDSAVYFCASGSNLLQTAQPQHFGDGTRLSIL.

This clone was detected a few times. The CDR3 DNA reads as TGCAGCGTTGAAGAAGTTGGCGGGAGGGCCAATGAGCAGTTCTTC. This sequence encodes CSVEEVGGRANEQFF. The gene calls are TRBV29-1 and TRBJ2-1; TRBD2 matches at 9 bases. CDR1 is SQVTM and CDR2 is ANQGSEA in the germline V gene. The V gene end was trimmed by 0 bases and the J gene end by 6 bases; junction bases not matched to a gene: 6. The CDR3 totals 15 residues.

Only one count was recorded for this clone. The genes are TRBV19 and TRBJ1-3; D unresolved. Looked up from germline, CDR1 is LNHDA and CDR2 is SQIVND (reference sequence). V was shortened by 4 bases and J by 0 bases, with 7 bases between the two germline ends. The CDR3 has 14 residues. This CDR3 reads CASSKRNSGNTIYF. CDR3 bases: TGTGCCAGTAGTAAGAGAAACTCTGGAAACACCATATATTTT. The full variable domain, in which reference TRBV19 and TRBJ1-3 provide the parts outside the CDR3, is DGGITQSPKYLFRKEGQNVTLSCEQNLNHDAMYWYRQDPGQGLRLIYYSQIVNDFQKGDIAEGYSVSREKKESFPLTVTSAQKNPTAFYLCASSKRNSGNTIYFGEGSWLTVV.

The rearrangement joins TRBV5-4 to TRBJ2-1; possibly TRBD2 for D (5 bases). The CDR3 loop spans 15 amino acids. CDR1 is SGHNT, CDR2 YYREEE, per germline (reference sequence). Trimming stripped 1 base from V and 1 base from J, with 9 bases between. The CDR3 loop reads CASSLSRGSYNEQFF. DNA of the CDR3: TGTGCCAGCAGCTTGAGTCGGGGTTCCTACAATGAGCAGTTCTTC.

This chain links TRBV4-3 with TRBJ1-2, with 7 bases identical to TRBD1. Germline-derived CDR1 and CDR2 are LGHNA and YSLEER. The CDR3 is made up of 15 amino acids. V shed 4 bases, J shed 0 bases, and the junction held 5 bases outside the gene matches. The CDR3 DNA follows: TGCGCCAGCAGCCTCGGGACAGTTTCTAACTATGGCTACACCTTC. Its translation: CASSLGTVSNYGYTF.

The rearrangement links TRBV18 to TRBJ1-5, with a possible D match to TRBD1 (5 bases). CDR1 is KGHSH, CDR2 LQKENI, per germline. The CDR3 extends over 13 amino acids. V was pared by 3 bases and J by 6 bases, with 9 bases between. This CDR3 is CASSPSGGQPQHF. CDR3 coding DNA: TGTGCCAGCTCACCTTCGGGGGGTCAGCCCCAGCATTTT.

The chain uses TRBV7-2 and TRBJ2-7, with 7 bases aligning to TRBD1. This CDR3 spans 13 amino acids. V was pared by 6 bases and J by 3 bases, with 5 bases of the junction left unmatched. Per germline, CDR1 SGHTA and CDR2 FQGNSA. The CDR3: CASSNGQVYEQYF. CDR3 DNA sequence: TGTGCCAGCAGTAATGGACAGGTCTACGAGCAGTACTTC.